This T cell receptor beta chain appears in the sequencing data of a study of cytomegalovirus exposure and HLA in healthy donors. Regarding the study as a whole: An analysis was carried out later, and it reportedly showed fewer N-insertions in an Asian-associated ancestry cluster than the roughly 700-donor mean. In an earlier analysis, productive rearrangement rates for most beta V segments clustered near 90% or 30%. The study labeled around 160 TCR beta chains cytomegalovirus-associated.

A remark on this clone: Its antigen is not known.

13 Jbeta primers and 60 Vbeta primers were used for the PCR. Clones were sequenced by immunoSEQ multiplex PCR, and TCRdb holds only the in-frame ones, with some missing. Of 95,000 to 150,000 clones listed, roughly 18% were seen once; the top ten hold 2.9%. The CDR3 is 14 amino acids. V lost 1 base, J lost 10 bases, and 12 bases lay in between. CDR1 and CDR2 from the germline V gene are SGDLS and YYNGEE. Sequenced: PBMCs. This sequence originates from a female donor in good health and CMV-seropositive. The chain employs TRBV9 and TRBJ1-6; possibly TRBD1 for D (5 bases). CDR3 sequence reads: CASSVQGIESPLHF. In DNA, the CDR3 is TGTGCCAGCAGCGTACAGGGTATAGAATCACCCCTCCACTTT.